The 18 T cell receptor beta chains listed next were all sequenced from one sample in a study of blood T cells in healthy people across ages. Primed by a sample-barcoded 5' primer and a J-beta primer mix, a second PCR proceeded for roughly 6 to 12 cycles. TCRdb re-called the 5' RACE reads through MiXCR, storing one row per CDR3 protein. The top ten clones hold 13% of a sample with approximately 940,000 distinct CDR3 sequences, approximately 49% of them seen once. Input material: blood. The receptors here all came from a man between 25 and 39 years old in good health.

The chain uses TRBV29-1 and TRBJ2-5; 13 bases align to TRBD2. After removal of 2 bases from V and 11 bases from J, the junction contained 17 bases not matched to a gene. The CDR3 extends over 17 amino acids. Looked up from germline, CDR1 is SQVTM and CDR2 is ANQGSEA. CDR3 amino acids: CSVERTSGSLLDNEQYF. In DNA, the CDR3 is TGCAGCGTTGAAAGGACTAGCGGGAGTTTGTTGGACAATGAGCAGTACTTC.

The CDR3 loop is CASGLGGSIYEQYF. The CDR3 region has the DNA TGTGCTAGTGGTTTGGGGGGGAGTATCTACGAGCAGTACTTC. This chain connects TRBV12-5 to TRBJ2-7; D tentatively fits TRBD1 or TRBD2 (5 bases each). CDR1 LGHNT and CDR2 FRNRAP come from the germline V gene. V shed 1 base and J shed 3 bases, with 10 bases lying between them. The CDR3 has 14 amino acids.

V gene TRBV7-8 combines with J gene TRBJ2-5; no firm D call. Per the germline V gene, CDR1 is SGHVS and CDR2 is FQNEAQ. V gave up 3 bases and J gave up 3 bases, with 11 bases separating them. This CDR3 region has 14 residues. The CDR3 nucleotides read TGTGCCAGCAGCTTCGCGGTACAAAAAGAGACCCAGTACTTC. Translation gives CASSFAVQKETQYF.

The rearrangement links TRBV4-2 to TRBJ1-1, with 8 nucleotides matching TRBD1. After removal of 4 bases from V and 0 bases from J, the junction contained 4 bases not matched to a gene. Looked up from germline, CDR1 is LGHNA and CDR2 is YNFKEQ. CDR3 length: 15 amino acids. CDR3 sequence: CASSPMTGVNTEAFF. The CDR3 DNA follows: TGTGCCAGCAGCCCCATGACAGGGGTGAACACTGAAGCTTTCTTT.

J is TRBJ2-7 and V is TRBV4-3, with a tentative D call TRBD1 (5 bases). This CDR3 contains 15 residues. Germline lookup yields CDR1 LGHNA and CDR2 YSLEER. V lost 0 bases, J lost 3 bases, and 12 bases lay in between. CDR3 DNA sequence: TGCGCCAGCAGCCAAGACCAGGGTCGGTTCTACGAGCAGTACTTC. Amino acids: CASSQDQGRFYEQYF.

The DNA of the CDR3 is TGTGCCAGCAGCTTATCGGCCGGACGGAATAATTCACCCCTCCACTTT. This codes for CASSLSAGRNNSPLHF. V gene TRBV7-2 combines with J gene TRBJ1-6; no firm D call. The CDR3 is 16 residues long. Trimming cost V 2 bases and J 5 bases, with 13 bases left between them. CDR1 and CDR2 (germline): SGHTA, FQGNSA.

A single count supports this clonotype. V usage is TRBV12-3 or TRBV12-4 and J usage is TRBJ1-1; 8 bases match TRBD1. V shed 6 bases, J shed 4 bases, and the junction held 10 bases outside the gene matches. The CDR3 extends over 15 amino acids. DNA for the CDR3: TGTGCCAGCAGGCCCCGGAGGACAGGGAGCACTGAAGCTTTCTTT. Amino acid sequence: CASRPRRTGSTEAFF.

This sequence joins TRBV6-2 or TRBV6-3 and TRBJ2-3; D not resolved. V lost 2 bases and J 2 bases, leaving 17 bases between the germline ends. Germline CDR1 and CDR2: MNHEY and SVGEGT. The CDR3 length is 17 residues. CDR3 loop: CASSYRRLQGPTDTQYF. The CDR3 region has the DNA TGTGCCAGCAGTTACCGCCGTCTCCAAGGCCCCACAGATACGCAGTATTTT.

The J gene is TRBJ1-1, the V gene TRBV13; D perhaps matches TRBD1 (6 bases). The V gene lost 5 bases and the J gene lost 5 bases, with 18 bases spanning the gap. This CDR3 contains 15 residues. Per germline, CDR1 PRHDT and CDR2 FYEKMQ (reference sequence). CDR3 nucleotides: TGTGCCAGCAGCCGGGGGCGGGAGGGTAGAACTGAAGCTTTCTTT. Residues: CASSRGREGRTEAFF.

Written as DNA, the CDR3 is TGCAGCGTGCCGACGGACAGTTCCTACAATGAGCAGTACTTC. It is translated as CSVPTDSSYNEQYF. The genes are TRBV29-1 and TRBJ2-1, with D perhaps TRBD1 (6 bases). The tail of the sequence fits TRBJ2-7 better, so the J call may be wrong. The CDR3 length is 14 residues. In germline, CDR1 is SQVTM, CDR2 ANQGSEA.

This chain connects TRBV6-1 to TRBJ1-1; tentatively, D is TRBD1 (5 bases). V lost 8 bases, J lost 3 bases, and 10 bases lay in between. Per germline, CDR1 MNHNS and CDR2 SASEGT. The CDR3 totals 12 residues. The CDR3, as DNA: TGTGCCAGCGAGGGGAGTTACACTGAAGCTTTCTTT. Its translation: CASEGSYTEAFF.

The chain has TRBV20-1 and TRBJ2-1; D gene uncertain. Per germline, CDR1 DFQATT and CDR2 SNEGSKA (reference sequence). Trimming removed 1 base at V and 8 bases at J, with 12 bases between. The length of the CDR3 is 13 residues. CDR3 region: CSARGYPPHEQFF. DNA for the CDR3: TGCAGTGCTAGAGGGTATCCCCCCCATGAGCAGTTCTTC.

V gene TRBV20-1 combines with J gene TRBJ1-5; D is possibly TRBD1 (5 bases). The CDR3 extends over 14 amino acids. Germline loops: CDR1 DFQATT, CDR2 SNEGSKA (reference sequence). The ends were cut back, 3 bases at V and 2 bases at J, with 11 bases in the middle. CDR3 nucleotide sequence: TGCAGTGCTAGTGGGGGAGGCGGCAATCAGCCCCAGCATTTT. The encoded protein is CSASGGGGNQPQHF.

This clonotype was observed a handful of times. This chain uses TRBV9 with TRBJ2-1, with no clear D. V lost 4 bases and J 10 bases, leaving 9 bases between the germline ends. In germline, CDR1 is SGDLS, CDR2 YYNGEE. The CDR3 runs to 11 residues. CDR3 residues: CASSQQQEQFF. As DNA, the CDR3 is TGTGCCAGCAGCCAACAGCAAGAGCAGTTCTTC.

The rearrangement uses TRBV3-1 and TRBJ2-7, with no clear D. The CDR3 spans 12 residues. Trimming took 0 bases from V and 9 from J, leaving 9 bases between them. CDR1 and CDR2 (germline): LGHDT, YNNKEL (reference sequence). Written as DNA, the CDR3 is TGTGCCAGCAGCCAAGAAAGGGCGGTGCAGTACTTC. The encoded protein is CASSQERAVQYF.

Worth noting for this clonotype: The germline gene is not matched at one end of the junction; a read error may be the cause. This sequence joins TRBV6-2 or TRBV6-3 and TRBJ2-1; 10 nucleotides agree with TRBD1. The CDR3 sequence is 15 residues long. Looked up from germline, CDR1 is MNHEY and CDR2 is SVGEGT. CDR3 bases: TGTGCCAGCAGTCAGGACAGGGGGTCTTACAGTGAGCAGTTCTTC. Its protein product is CASSQDRGSYSEQFF.

The chain joins TRBV3-1 to TRBJ2-7, with 11 bases fitting TRBD2. The CDR3 length is 15 residues. With 4 bases clipped from V and 3 bases from J, the junction kept 5 bases outside the gene matches. Germline V gives CDR1 LGHDT, CDR2 YNNKEL (reference sequence). CDR3 bases: TGTGCCAGCAGCCGCAGCCTAGCGGGGGGCTACGAGCAGTACTTC. Its protein product is CASSRSLAGGYEQYF.

V usage is TRBV29-1 and J usage is TRBJ2-3; 13 bases are a match to TRBD2. J lost 2 bases, V lost 6 bases, and 5 bases had no gene match. This CDR3 is built from 15 residues. The germline V gene has CDR1 SQVTM and CDR2 ANQGSEA. In DNA form, the CDR3 reads TGCAGCGTGGCGGGACTAGCGGGGATCACAGATACGCAGTATTTT. The encoded protein is CSVAGLAGITDTQYF.